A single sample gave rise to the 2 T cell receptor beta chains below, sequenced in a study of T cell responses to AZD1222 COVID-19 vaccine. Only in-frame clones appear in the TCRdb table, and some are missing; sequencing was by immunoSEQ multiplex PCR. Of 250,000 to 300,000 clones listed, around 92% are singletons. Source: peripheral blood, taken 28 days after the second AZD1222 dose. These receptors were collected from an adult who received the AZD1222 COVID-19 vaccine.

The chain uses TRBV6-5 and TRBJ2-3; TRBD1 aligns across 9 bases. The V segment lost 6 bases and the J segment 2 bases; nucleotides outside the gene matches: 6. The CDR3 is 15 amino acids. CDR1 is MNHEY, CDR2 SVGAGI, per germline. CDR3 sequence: CASRWTGALTDTQYF. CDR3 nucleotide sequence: TGTGCCAGCAGGTGGACAGGGGCCCTCACAGATACGCAGTATTTT.

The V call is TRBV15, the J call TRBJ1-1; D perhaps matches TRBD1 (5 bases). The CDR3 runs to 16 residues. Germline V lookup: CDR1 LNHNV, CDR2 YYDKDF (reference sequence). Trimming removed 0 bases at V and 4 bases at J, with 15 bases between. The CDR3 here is CATSRERGVYGTEAFF. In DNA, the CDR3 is TGTGCCACCAGCAGAGAGCGGGGGGTCTATGGCACTGAAGCTTTCTTT.